This is a list of T cell receptor beta chains from one sample in a study of cytomegalovirus exposure and HLA in healthy donors. Profiling relied on immunoSEQ multiplex PCR, and the TCRdb table lists in-frame clones only, not all of them. This table holds about 140,000 clones, roughly 82% found once. Material for sequencing was PBMCs. Receptors originate from a young man in good health and CMV-seropositive. The CDR3 runs from the conserved cysteine through the conserved F or W. Fields, in order: clone size, V gene, J gene, D gene, CDR3 protein, CDR3 DNA. A D gene is named only where the DNA matches it firmly. Not every row has a clone size; where given, it reads once, few, many or a size class.

size: -
V: TRBV9
J: TRBJ2-5
D: -
CDR3: CASSPRGASERETQYF
DNA: TGTGCCAGCAGCCCGAGAGGGGCTAGCGAAAGAGAGACCCAGTACTTC

size: few
V: TRBV5-1
J: TRBJ1-4
D: -
CDR3: CASSMAGDHEKLFF
DNA: TGCGCCAGCAGCATGGCAGGGGATCATGAAAAACTGTTTTTT

size: -
V: TRBV7-6
J: TRBJ2-7
D: -
CDR3: CASSHGFSYEQYF
DNA: TGTGCCAGCAGCCACGGGTTCTCCTACGAGCAGTACTTC

size: -
V: TRBV19
J: TRBJ2-7
D: -
CDR3: CASSIRGEQYF
DNA: TGTGCCAGTAGTATCCGAGGCGAGCAGTACTTC

size: -
V: TRBV15
J: TRBJ2-1
D: -
CDR3: CATSRGGTVYNEQFF
DNA: TGTGCCACCAGCAGGGGTGGTACAGTCTACAATGAGCAGTTCTTC

size: -
V: TRBV6-5
J: TRBJ2-1
D: -
CDR3: CASSPGLDYNEQFF
DNA: TGTGCCAGCAGCCCGGGTCTAGACTACAATGAGCAGTTCTTC

size: -
V: TRBV2
J: TRBJ2-7
D: -
CDR3: CASSEGTTSSYEQYF
DNA: TGTGCCAGCAGTGAAGGGACAACGAGCTCCTACGAGCAGTACTTC

size: -
V: TRBV28
J: TRBJ2-5
D: TRBD1
CDR3: CASSYRDRGEETQYF
DNA: TGTGCCAGCAGTTACCGGGACAGGGGTGAAGAGACCCAGTACTTC

size: -
V: TRBV20-1
J: TRBJ1-2
D: TRBD1
CDR3: CSSVGTEYTF
DNA: TGCAGTTCAGTCGGGACAGAATACACCTTC

size: -
V: TRBV18
J: TRBJ1-4
D: -
CDR3: CASSPGGTYEKLFF
DNA: TGTGCCAGCTCACCAGGAGGGACCTATGAAAAACTGTTTTTT

size: -
V: TRBV7-8
J: TRBJ2-7
D: TRBD2
CDR3: CASSLVHKTPGGIDYEQYF
DNA: TGTGCCAGCAGCTTAGTTCATAAGACTCCGGGAGGAATAGACTACGAGCAGTACTTC

size: once
V: TRBV9
J: TRBJ2-7
D: TRBD1
CDR3: CASSRTPGTGVQGEQYF
DNA: TGTGCCAGCAGTCGAACTCCCGGGACAGGGGTTCAAGGCGAGCAGTACTTC

size: -
V: TRBV28
J: TRBJ2-2
D: TRBD2
CDR3: CASSLGREGHNTGELFF
DNA: TGTGCCAGCAGTTTGGGGCGGGAGGGCCACAACACCGGGGAGCTGTTTTTT

size: -
V: TRBV7-9
J: TRBJ2-2
D: TRBD1
CDR3: CASSSGQGGLAGELFF
DNA: TGTGCCAGCAGCTCAGGACAGGGAGGTCTAGCCGGGGAGCTGTTTTTT

size: -
V: TRBV28
J: TRBJ1-2
D: TRBD1
CDR3: CASSSRDSLYQYGYTF
DNA: TGTGCCAGCAGTTCCCGGGACAGTCTCTATCAATATGGCTACACCTTC

size: -
V: TRBV7-8
J: TRBJ2-6
D: -
CDR3: CASRHDTGANVLTF
DNA: TGTGCCAGCAGACACGACACTGGGGCCAACGTCCTGACTTTC

size: once
V: TRBV9
J: TRBJ2-3
D: TRBD2
CDR3: CASSVGWLADSTDTQYF
DNA: TGTGCCAGCAGCGTAGGGTGGCTAGCGGATAGCACAGATACGCAGTATTTT

size: -
V: TRBV11-2
J: TRBJ2-7
D: -
CDR3: CASSLIRVEQYF
DNA: TGTGCCAGCAGCTTAATCAGGGTCGAGCAGTACTTC

size: -
V: TRBV5-6
J: TRBJ2-7
D: TRBD1
CDR3: CASSPGTGARYEQYF
DNA: TGTGCCAGCAGCCCGGGGACAGGTGCACGCTACGAGCAGTACTTC

size: -
V: TRBV28
J: TRBJ2-6
D: TRBD1
CDR3: CASSPRTGKLSGANVLTF
DNA: TGTGCCAGCAGCCCCAGGACAGGGAAGCTTTCTGGGGCCAACGTCCTGACTTTC

size: -
V: TRBV7-7
J: TRBJ2-5
D: TRBD1
CDR3: CASSLTGGQGETQYF
DNA: TGTGCTAGCAGCTTAACAGGGGGCCAGGGGGAGACCCAGTACTTC

size: -
V: TRBV27
J: TRBJ2-1
D: -
CDR3: CASSFLGDNEQFF
DNA: TGTGCCAGCAGTTTTCTAGGGGACAATGAGCAGTTCTTC